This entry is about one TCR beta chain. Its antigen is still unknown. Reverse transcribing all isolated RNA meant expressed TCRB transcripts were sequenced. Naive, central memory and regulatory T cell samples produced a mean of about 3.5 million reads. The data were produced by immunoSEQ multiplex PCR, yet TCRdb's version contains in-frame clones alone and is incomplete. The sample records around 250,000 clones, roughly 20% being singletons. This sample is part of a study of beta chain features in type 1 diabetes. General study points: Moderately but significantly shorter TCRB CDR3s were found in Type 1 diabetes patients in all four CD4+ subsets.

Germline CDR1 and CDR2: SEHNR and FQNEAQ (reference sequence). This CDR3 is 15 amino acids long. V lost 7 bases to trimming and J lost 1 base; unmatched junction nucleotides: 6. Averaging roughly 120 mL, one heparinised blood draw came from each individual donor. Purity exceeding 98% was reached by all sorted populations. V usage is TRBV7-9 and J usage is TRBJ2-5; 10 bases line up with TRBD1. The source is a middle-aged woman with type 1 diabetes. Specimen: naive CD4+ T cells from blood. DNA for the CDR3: TGTGCCAGCAACTCCGGGACAGGGGTCCAAGAGACCCAGTACTTC. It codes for CASNSGTGVQETQYF. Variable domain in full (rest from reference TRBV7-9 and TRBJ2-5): DTGVSQNPRHKITKRGQNVTFRCDPISEHNRLYWYRQTLGQGPEFLTYFQNEAQLEKSRLLSDRFSAERPKGSFSTLEIQRTEQGDSAMYLCASNSGTGVQETQYFGPGTRLLVL.